The next 17 T cell receptor beta chains were all read from a single sample in a study of type 1 regulatory T cells. TCRdb analysed the reads with MiXCR anew, one entry per CDR3 protein. The sample includes over 90,000 distinct CDR3 sequences, roughly 28% of them seen just once. Sequencing was done on a sample of CD4+ T cells, either the whole sample or a sorted fraction (not recorded which). The receptors here all came from a human donor in good health.

This clonotype was seen more than once but under ten times. V and J are TRBV18 and TRBJ2-1; D is possibly TRBD2 (6 bases). CDR1 KGHSH and CDR2 LQKENI come from the germline V gene. CDR3 length equals 14 residues. V lost 3 bases and J lost 7, with 13 bases in between. CDR3 DNA sequence: TGTGCCAGCTCACCCGTCAGCGGGTTGAATGAGCAGTTCTTC. Its translation is CASSPVSGLNEQFF. Together with reference TRBV18 and TRBJ2-1, the CDR3 gives the full variable domain: NAGVMQNPRHLVRRRGQEARLRCSPMKGHSHVYWYRQLPEEGLKFMVYLQKENIIDESGMPKERFSAEFPKEGPSILRIQQVVRGDSAAYFCASSPVSGLNEQFFGPGTRLTVL.

This clonotype was seen more than once but under ten times. V is TRBV24-1 and J is TRBJ2-1; unclear D gene. The CDR3 consists of 13 residues. V lost 11 bases to trimming and J lost 7 bases, with 17 bases between them. Germline V lookup: CDR1 KGHDR, CDR2 SFDVKD. The CDR3 here is CAIGPPGDNEQFF. In DNA, the CDR3 is TGTGCCATAGGGCCCCCCGGTGATAATGAGCAGTTCTTC.

The sample holds many counts of this clonotype. The chain recombines TRBV7-8 with TRBJ2-4; the D gene is possibly TRBD2 (5 bases). V shed 2 bases and J shed 5 bases, with 13 bases lying between them. CDR1 and CDR2 from the germline V gene are SGHVS and FQNEAQ. CDR3 length equals 15 residues. CDR3 loop: CASSLMSSHENIQYF. Written as DNA, the CDR3 is TGTGCCAGCAGCTTAATGTCTAGCCATGAAAACATTCAGTACTTC.

This clonotype was counted a few times. CDR3 amino acids: CASSLVFRGGELFF. The CDR3 nucleotides are TGCGCCAGCAGCTTGGTATTCCGTGGCGGGGAGCTGTTTTTT. The J gene is TRBJ2-2, the V gene TRBV5-1; no firm D call. The CDR3 consists of 14 residues. Per germline, CDR1 SGHRS and CDR2 YFSETQ. V gave up 0 bases and J gave up 7 bases, with 10 bases separating them. Variable domain in full (rest from reference TRBV5-1 and TRBJ2-2): KAGVTQTPRYLIKTRGQQVTLSCSPISGHRSVSWYQQTPGQGLQFLFEYFSETQRNKGNFPGRFSGRQFSNSRSEMNVSTLELGDSALYLCASSLVFRGGELFFGEGSRLTVL.

V gene TRBV4-1 combines with J gene TRBJ1-4; D not certain. Trimming took 1 base from V and 5 from J, leaving 11 bases between them. CDR3 size: 15 residues. Germline V lookup: CDR1 MGHRA, CDR2 YSYEKL. The CDR3 region is CASSQAENGNEKLFF. In nucleotides, the CDR3 is TGCGCCAGCAGCCAAGCTGAAAACGGGAATGAAAAACTGTTTTTT.

The V and J genes are TRBV19 and TRBJ1-4; the D is unclear. The V and J ends lost 2 bases and 3 bases respectively, with 7 bases between them. Germline V lookup: CDR1 LNHDA, CDR2 SQIVND (reference sequence). The CDR3 runs 14 residues. CDR3 residues: CASSIRGSNEKLFF. As DNA, the CDR3 is TGTGCCAGTAGTATACGGGGATCTAATGAAAAACTGTTTTTT.

This clonotype was detected a few times. This chain joins TRBV20-1 and TRBJ2-4; perhaps TRBD1 as D (5 bases). The CDR3 consists of 13 residues. V was pared by 6 bases and J by 1 base, with 10 bases between. Germline CDR1 DFQATT, CDR2 SNEGSKA (reference sequence). CDR3 protein: CSAYQGAKNIQYF. DNA of the CDR3: TGCAGTGCCTACCAGGGTGCCAAAAACATTCAGTACTTC.

Note on this clonotype: One end of the junction does not line up with germline, which may come from a read error. The rearrangement joins TRBV6-6 to TRBJ1-1; D might be TRBD1 (6 bases). CDR1 and CDR2 from the germline V gene are MNHNY and SVGAGI (reference sequence). The CDR3 contains 16 residues. The CDR3 DNA follows: TGTGCCAGCAGACTGCGGGGGCAGTCTAGTATCGCTGAAGCTATCTTT. It translates to CASRLRGQSSIAEAIF.

A few counts support this clonotype. The chain links TRBV20-1 to TRBJ1-5, with 7 bases identical to TRBD1. From germline, CDR1 is DFQATT and CDR2 SNEGSKA (reference sequence). With 5 bases clipped from V and 5 bases from J, the junction kept 9 bases outside the gene matches. This CDR3 comprises 14 residues. CDR3 amino acids: CSAWTGTAHQPQHF. The CDR3 DNA follows: TGCAGTGCTTGGACCGGGACAGCCCATCAGCCCCAGCATTTT.

V gene TRBV20-1 combines with J gene TRBJ2-7, with TRBD2 matching over 7 bases. The germline CDR1 and CDR2 sequences are DFQATT and SNEGSKA (reference sequence). The CDR3 is made up of 13 amino acids. The V gene end was trimmed by 2 bases and the J gene end by 2 bases; junction bases not matched to a gene: 3. In DNA, the CDR3 is TGCAGTGCTAGATCCAGCGGGACCTACGAGCAGTACTTC. As protein: CSARSSGTYEQYF.

This rearrangement joins TRBV7-9 to TRBJ2-1, with a possible D match to TRBD2 (6 bases). Germline CDR1 SEHNR, CDR2 FQNEAQ (reference sequence). V lost 2 bases, J lost 6 bases, and 11 bases lay in between. This CDR3 is built from 14 residues. This CDR3 is CASSLWEVANEQFF. The CDR3 nucleotides read TGTGCCAGCAGCTTATGGGAGGTGGCCAATGAGCAGTTCTTC.

The CDR3 DNA follows: TGTGCCAGTAGTTTCGGGGGTCGTAGGGTTTACAATGAGCAGTTCTTC. Translated: CASSFGGRRVYNEQFF. The rearrangement links TRBV19 to TRBJ2-1; D possibly corresponds to TRBD2 (6 bases). The length of the CDR3 is 16 residues. Trimming removed 5 bases at V and 4 bases at J, with 18 bases between. The germline V gene has CDR1 LNHDA and CDR2 SQIVND (reference sequence).

This clonotype turned up a few times. V gene TRBV12-3 or TRBV12-4 combines with J gene TRBJ1-1, with 9 bases matching TRBD1. The CDR3 extends over 14 amino acids. Unmatched junction bases numbered 3, after V lost 6 bases and J lost 1 base. CDR3 sequence (DNA): TGTGCCAGCAGGGGGACAGGGTCGAACACTGAAGCTTTCTTT. Its protein is CASRGTGSNTEAFF.

Only a few counts were recorded for this clonotype. This chain links TRBV7-8 with TRBJ2-5; D unresolved. Per germline, CDR1 SGHVS and CDR2 FQNEAQ. Trimming cost V 2 bases and J 10 bases, with 20 bases left between them. The length of the CDR3 is 15 residues. CDR3 in amino acids: CASSLSRWAGQNQYF. The CDR3 DNA reads TGTGCCAGCAGCTTATCGCGGTGGGCAGGTCAGAACCAGTACTTC.

This clonotype was found a few times. The CDR3 nucleotides read TGTGCCAGCAGTCTGGGGATGAACACTGAAGCTTTCTTT. Protein: CASSLGMNTEAFF. This sequence joins TRBV2 and TRBJ1-1; D call uncertain. V was shortened by 5 bases and J by 0 bases, with 7 bases between the two germline ends. Germline V gene lookup returns CDR1 SNHLY and CDR2 FYNNEI. This CDR3 has 13 amino acids. The complete variable domain, with remaining parts taken from reference TRBV2 and TRBJ1-1, reads EPEVTQTPSHQVTQMGQEVILRCVPISNHLYFYWYRQILGQKVEFLVSFYNNEISEKSEIFDDQFSVERPDGSNFTLKIRSTKLEDSAMYFCASSLGMNTEAFFGQGTRLTVV.

This clonotype was recorded a few times. The chain uses TRBV12-3 or TRBV12-4 and TRBJ2-5; 8 bases agree with TRBD1. This CDR3 spans 13 amino acids. Unmatched junction bases numbered 2, after V lost 6 bases and J lost 2 bases. The CDR3, as DNA: TGTGCCAGCAGGACAGGGGCTCAAGAGACCCAGTACTTC. It encodes CASRTGAQETQYF.

The chain has TRBV11-1 and TRBJ2-2, with TRBD2 identical over 10 bases. J gave up 7 bases and V 4 bases, and 9 bases lay outside the gene matches. The CDR3 covers 16 residues. CDR1 is SGHAT, CDR2 FQDESV, per germline (reference sequence). The DNA of the CDR3 is TGTGCCAGCAGCTCAATTAGCGGGAGGCGTGGCGGGGAGCTGTTTTTT. This gives the protein CASSSISGRRGGELFF.